The next 5 T cell receptor beta chains were all read from a single sample in a study of T cell changes during pregnancy in multiple sclerosis. Clones were read by immunoSEQ multiplex PCR, and TCRdb kept only the in-frame ones, dropping some. Of more than 25,000 clones listed, 89% are singletons. Sequences were derived from CD8+ T cells from peripheral blood mononuclear cells, sampled after pregnancy. These receptors originate from a female donor with multiple sclerosis, enrolled in a pregnancy study.

The chain is built from TRBV10-3 and TRBJ2-7, with D possibly being TRBD1 (5 bases). Germline V CDR1 and CDR2: ENHRY, SYGVKD. V dropped 0 bases and J dropped 7 bases, with 19 bases sitting between them. This CDR3 is 16 amino acids long. CDR3 DNA: TGTGCCATCAGTGAGTCCCCTTTCACTGGCAGGGCGGAGCAGTACTTC. Translating gives CAISESPFTGRAEQYF.

This chain uses TRBV19 with TRBJ2-1; 11 bases map to TRBD2. The J segment lost 2 bases and the V segment lost 5 bases, leaving 11 bases of the junction unmatched. The CDR3 sequence is 18 residues long. The germline gives CDR1 LNHDA, CDR2 SQIVND (reference sequence). The CDR3 here is CASSHLTSGSPTYNEQFF. As DNA, the CDR3 is TGTGCCAGTAGTCACCTAACTAGCGGGAGTCCCACCTACAATGAGCAGTTCTTC.

This clone appeared once. V gene TRBV19 combines with J gene TRBJ2-1; D is uncertain. With 4 bases removed from V and 3 bases from J, the gap between germline ends came to 13 bases. CDR1 LNHDA and CDR2 SQIVND come from the germline V gene (reference sequence). This CDR3 is built from 15 residues. CDR3 nucleotide sequence: TGTGCCAGTAGTAGACGGGTCGGTAGCTACAATGAGCAGTTCTTC. Translation gives CASSRRVGSYNEQFF.

The genes are TRBV9 and TRBJ2-4, with TRBD1 matching 8 bases. The junction had 6 bases not matched to a gene; V was cut back by 3 bases and J by 10 bases. The CDR3 runs 13 residues. The germline V gene encodes CDR1 SGDLS and CDR2 YYNGEE. The chain's CDR3 is CASSGGQGGIQYF. The DNA of the CDR3 is TGTGCCAGCAGCGGCGGACAGGGAGGTATTCAGTACTTC.

This chain uses TRBV18 with TRBJ2-5; 7 bases are shared with TRBD1. With V trimmed by 0 bases and J by 2 bases, 24 bases remained unmatched. This CDR3 contains 22 residues. Germline V gene lookup returns CDR1 KGHSH and CDR2 LQKENI. In DNA, the CDR3 is TGTGCCAGCTCACCACCGTTGACAGGGCTAACGGTGCCTCCCAAGACTCAAGAGACCCAGTACTTC. This gives the protein CASSPPLTGLTVPPKTQETQYF.